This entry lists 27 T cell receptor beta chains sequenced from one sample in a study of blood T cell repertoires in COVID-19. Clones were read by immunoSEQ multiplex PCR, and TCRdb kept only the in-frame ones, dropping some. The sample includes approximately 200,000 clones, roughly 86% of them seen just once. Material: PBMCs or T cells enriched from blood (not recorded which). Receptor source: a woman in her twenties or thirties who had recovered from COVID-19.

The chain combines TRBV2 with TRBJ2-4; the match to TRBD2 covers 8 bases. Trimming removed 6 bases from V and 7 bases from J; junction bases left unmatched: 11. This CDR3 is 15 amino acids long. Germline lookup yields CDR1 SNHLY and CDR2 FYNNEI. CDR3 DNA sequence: TGTGCCAGCAGGACCGGGAGGGCCGAACGTAACATTCAGTACTTC. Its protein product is CASRTGRAERNIQYF.

For the CDR3, the DNA is TGTGCAAGCGGGAGGCCGTGGCCAGATACGCAGTATTTT. It specifies CASGRPWPDTQYF. The chain links TRBV6-5 to TRBJ2-3; 9 nucleotides align to TRBD2. Germline CDR1 reads MNHEY; CDR2 reads SVGAGI. CDR3 length: 13 amino acids.

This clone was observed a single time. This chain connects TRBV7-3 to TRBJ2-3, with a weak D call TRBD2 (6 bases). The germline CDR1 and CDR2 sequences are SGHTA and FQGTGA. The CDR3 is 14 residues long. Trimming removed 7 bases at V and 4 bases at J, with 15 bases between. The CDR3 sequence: CASTYNGRSDTQYF. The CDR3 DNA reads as TGTGCCAGCACTTATAACGGGAGATCAGATACGCAGTATTTT.

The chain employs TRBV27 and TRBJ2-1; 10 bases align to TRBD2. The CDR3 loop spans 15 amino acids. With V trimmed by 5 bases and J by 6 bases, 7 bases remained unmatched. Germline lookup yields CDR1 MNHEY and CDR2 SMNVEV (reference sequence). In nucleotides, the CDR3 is TGTGCCAGCAGTCATAGACTAGCGGGTATCAATGAGCAGTTCTTC. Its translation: CASSHRLAGINEQFF.

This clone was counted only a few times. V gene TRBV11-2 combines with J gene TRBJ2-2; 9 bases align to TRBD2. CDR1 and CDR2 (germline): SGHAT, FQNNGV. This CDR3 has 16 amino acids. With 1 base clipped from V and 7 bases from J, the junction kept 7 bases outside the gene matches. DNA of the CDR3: TGTGCCAGCAGCTTAGGTTTTGCGGGAGGGTTCGGGGAGCTGTTTTTT. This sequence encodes CASSLGFAGGFGELFF.

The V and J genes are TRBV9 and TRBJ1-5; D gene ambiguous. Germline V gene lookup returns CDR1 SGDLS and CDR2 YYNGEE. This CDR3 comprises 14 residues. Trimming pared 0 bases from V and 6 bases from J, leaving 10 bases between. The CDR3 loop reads CASSVEGRGQPQHF. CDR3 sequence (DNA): TGTGCCAGCAGCGTAGAGGGCCGGGGTCAGCCCCAGCATTTT.

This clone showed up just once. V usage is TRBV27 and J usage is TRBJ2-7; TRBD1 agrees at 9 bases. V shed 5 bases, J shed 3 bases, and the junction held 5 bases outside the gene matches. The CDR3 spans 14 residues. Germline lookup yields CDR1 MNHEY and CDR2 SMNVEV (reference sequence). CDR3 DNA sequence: TGTGCCAGCAGTGTCGGACAGGGGCTCTACGAGCAGTACTTC. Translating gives CASSVGQGLYEQYF.

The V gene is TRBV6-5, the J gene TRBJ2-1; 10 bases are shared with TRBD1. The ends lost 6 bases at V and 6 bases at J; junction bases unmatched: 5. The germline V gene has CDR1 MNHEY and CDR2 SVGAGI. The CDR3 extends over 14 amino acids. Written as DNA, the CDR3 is TGTGCCAGCAGCAGACAGGGGGCGGTCAATGAGCAGTTCTTC. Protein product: CASSRQGAVNEQFF.

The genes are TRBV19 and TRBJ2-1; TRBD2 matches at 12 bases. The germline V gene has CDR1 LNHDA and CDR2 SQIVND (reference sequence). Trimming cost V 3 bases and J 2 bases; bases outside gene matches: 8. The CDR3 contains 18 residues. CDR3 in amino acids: CASSIGLAGGKTYNEQFF. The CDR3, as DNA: TGTGCCAGTAGTATTGGCCTAGCGGGAGGGAAAACCTACAATGAGCAGTTCTTC.

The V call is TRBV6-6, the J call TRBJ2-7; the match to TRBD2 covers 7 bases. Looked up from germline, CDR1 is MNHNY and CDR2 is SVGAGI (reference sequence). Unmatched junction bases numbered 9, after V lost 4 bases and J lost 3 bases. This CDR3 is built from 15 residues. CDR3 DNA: TGTGCCAGCAGTTCCCCGGGGGAGGGAATCTACGAGCAGTACTTC. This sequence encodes CASSSPGEGIYEQYF.

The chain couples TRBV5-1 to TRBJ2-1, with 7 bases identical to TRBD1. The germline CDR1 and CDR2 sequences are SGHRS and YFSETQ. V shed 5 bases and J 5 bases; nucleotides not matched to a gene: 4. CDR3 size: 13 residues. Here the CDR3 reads CASSSTGDNEQFF. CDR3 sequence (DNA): TGCGCCAGCAGTTCTACAGGGGACAATGAGCAGTTCTTC.

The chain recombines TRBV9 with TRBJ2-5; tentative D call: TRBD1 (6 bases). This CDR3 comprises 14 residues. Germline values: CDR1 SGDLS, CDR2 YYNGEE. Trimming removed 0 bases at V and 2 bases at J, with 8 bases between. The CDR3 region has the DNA TGTGCCAGCAGCGTAGATGGACAGCAAGAGACCCAGTACTTC. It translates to CASSVDGQQETQYF.

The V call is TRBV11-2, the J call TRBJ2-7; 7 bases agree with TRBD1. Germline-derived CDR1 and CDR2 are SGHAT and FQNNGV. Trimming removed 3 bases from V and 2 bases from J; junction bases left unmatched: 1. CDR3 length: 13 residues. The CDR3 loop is CASSFGQAYEQYF. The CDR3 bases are TGTGCCAGCAGCTTTGGACAGGCCTACGAGCAGTACTTC. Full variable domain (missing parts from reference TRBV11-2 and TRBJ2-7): EAGVAQSPRYKIIEKRQSVAFWCNPISGHATLYWYQQILGQGPKLLIQFQNNGVVDDSQLPKDRFSAERLKGVDSTLKIQPAKLEDSAVYLCASSFGQAYEQYFGPGTRLTVT.

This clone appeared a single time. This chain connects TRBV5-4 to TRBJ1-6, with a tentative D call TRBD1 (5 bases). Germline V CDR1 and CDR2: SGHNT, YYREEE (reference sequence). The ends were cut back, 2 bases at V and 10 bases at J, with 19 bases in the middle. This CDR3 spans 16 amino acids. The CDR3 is CASSLGGAGPRSPLHF. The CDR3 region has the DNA TGTGCCAGCAGCTTAGGAGGGGCAGGCCCAAGGTCACCCCTCCACTTT.

The CDR3, as DNA: TGTGCCAGCAGTTTGGCTCTCAACCCGCAGTTCTTC. This encodes CASSLALNPQFF. The V and J genes are TRBV28 and TRBJ2-1; D gene ambiguous. In germline, CDR1 is MDHEN, CDR2 SYDVKM. The CDR3 totals 12 residues. V was cut by 3 bases and J by 12 bases, with 12 bases left in between.

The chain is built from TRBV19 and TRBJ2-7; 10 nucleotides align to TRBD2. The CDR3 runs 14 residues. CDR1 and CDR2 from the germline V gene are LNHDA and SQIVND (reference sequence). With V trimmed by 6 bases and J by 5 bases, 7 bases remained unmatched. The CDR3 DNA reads TGTGCCAGTAGCCCCGGGACTAGCGACAACGAGCAGTACTTC. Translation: CASSPGTSDNEQYF.

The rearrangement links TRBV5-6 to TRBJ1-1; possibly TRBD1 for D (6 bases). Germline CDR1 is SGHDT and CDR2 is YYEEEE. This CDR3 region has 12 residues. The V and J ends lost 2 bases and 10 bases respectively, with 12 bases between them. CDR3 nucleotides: TGTGCCAGCAGCTTCCCGGGACATGTAGCTTTCTTT. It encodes CASSFPGHVAFF.

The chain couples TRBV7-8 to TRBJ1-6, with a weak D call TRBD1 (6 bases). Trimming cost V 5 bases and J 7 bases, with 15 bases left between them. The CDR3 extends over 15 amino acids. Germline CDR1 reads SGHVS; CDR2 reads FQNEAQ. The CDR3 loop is CASSLSTGTNSPLHF. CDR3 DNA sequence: TGTGCCAGCAGCCTCAGTACAGGGACGAATTCACCCCTCCACTTT.

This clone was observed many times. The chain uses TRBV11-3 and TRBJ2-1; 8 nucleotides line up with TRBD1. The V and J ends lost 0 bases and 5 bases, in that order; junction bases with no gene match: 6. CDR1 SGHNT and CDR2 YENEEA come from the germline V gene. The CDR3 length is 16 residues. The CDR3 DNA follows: TGTGCCAGCAGCTTAGATCTAACAGGGGGTAACAATGAGCAGTTCTTC. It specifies CASSLDLTGGNNEQFF.

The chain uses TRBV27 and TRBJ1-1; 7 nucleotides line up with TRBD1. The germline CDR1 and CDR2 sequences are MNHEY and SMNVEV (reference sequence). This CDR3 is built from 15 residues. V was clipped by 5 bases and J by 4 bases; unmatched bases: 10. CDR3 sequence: CASSLEGAWGTEAFF. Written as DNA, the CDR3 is TGTGCCAGCAGTCTCGAGGGGGCTTGGGGCACTGAAGCTTTCTTT.

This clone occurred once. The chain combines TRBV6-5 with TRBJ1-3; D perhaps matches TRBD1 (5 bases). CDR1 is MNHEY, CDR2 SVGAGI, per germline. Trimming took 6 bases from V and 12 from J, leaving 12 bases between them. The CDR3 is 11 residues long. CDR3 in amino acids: CASSSGTGIYF. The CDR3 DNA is TGTGCCAGCAGCTCCGGGACTGGCATATATTTT.

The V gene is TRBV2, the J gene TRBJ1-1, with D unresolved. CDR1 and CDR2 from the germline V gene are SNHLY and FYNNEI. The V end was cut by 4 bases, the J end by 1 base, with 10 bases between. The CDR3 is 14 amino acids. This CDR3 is CASSGEETNTEAFF. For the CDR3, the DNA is TGTGCCAGCAGTGGAGAGGAGACGAACACTGAAGCTTTCTTT.

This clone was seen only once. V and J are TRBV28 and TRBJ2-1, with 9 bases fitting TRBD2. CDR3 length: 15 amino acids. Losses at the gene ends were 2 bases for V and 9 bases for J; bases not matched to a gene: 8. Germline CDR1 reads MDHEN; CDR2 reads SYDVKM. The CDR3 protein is CASSLTAGGGGEQFF. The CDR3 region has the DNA TGTGCCAGCAGTTTAACGGCGGGAGGGGGGGGTGAGCAGTTCTTC.

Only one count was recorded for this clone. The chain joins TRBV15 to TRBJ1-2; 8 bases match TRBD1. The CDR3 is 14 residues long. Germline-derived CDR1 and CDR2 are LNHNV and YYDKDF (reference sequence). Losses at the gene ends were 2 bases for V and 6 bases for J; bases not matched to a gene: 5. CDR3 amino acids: CATSRPDREHGYTF. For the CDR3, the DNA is TGTGCCACCAGCAGACCGGACAGGGAACATGGCTACACCTTC.

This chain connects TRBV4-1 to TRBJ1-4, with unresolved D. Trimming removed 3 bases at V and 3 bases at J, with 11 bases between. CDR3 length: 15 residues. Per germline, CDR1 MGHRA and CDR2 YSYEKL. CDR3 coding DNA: TGCGCCAGCAGCCAGCCGGTAATCGCTAATGAAAAACTGTTTTTT. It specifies CASSQPVIANEKLFF.

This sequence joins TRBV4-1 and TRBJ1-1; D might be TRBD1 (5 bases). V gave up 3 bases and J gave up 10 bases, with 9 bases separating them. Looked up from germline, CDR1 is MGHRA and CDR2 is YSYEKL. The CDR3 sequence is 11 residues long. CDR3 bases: TGCGCCAGCAGCCATACTCAGGGAGCTTTCTTT. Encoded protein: CASSHTQGAFF.

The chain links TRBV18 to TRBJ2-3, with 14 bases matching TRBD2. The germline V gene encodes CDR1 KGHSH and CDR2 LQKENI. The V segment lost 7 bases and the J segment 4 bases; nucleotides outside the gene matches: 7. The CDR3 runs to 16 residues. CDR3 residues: CASLPGTSGRSDTQYF. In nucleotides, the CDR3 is TGTGCCAGCTTACCCGGGACTAGCGGGAGATCAGATACGCAGTATTTT.